This entry lists 10 T cell receptor beta chains sequenced from one sample in a study of OX40 agonist ivuxolimab in advanced cancers. Sequencing used immunoSEQ multiplex PCR; TCRdb keeps in-frame clones, though not all of them. Among about 12,000 clones listed, roughly 77% were seen once. The starting material was CD4+ or CD8+ T cells sorted from blood, obtained in a trial of the OX40 agonist ivuxolimab. These receptors all stem from an adult with an advanced solid tumor such as melanoma, head and neck, liver or kidney cancer.

V gene TRBV5-1 combines with J gene TRBJ2-7, with 7 positions matching TRBD1. Germline V gene data show CDR1 as SGHRS and CDR2 as YFSETQ. CDR3 length: 15 amino acids. After removal of 3 bases from V and 1 base from J, the junction contained 7 bases not matched to a gene. CDR3 sequence: CASSWGRGQSYEQYF. DNA of the CDR3: TGCGCCAGCAGCTGGGGAAGGGGACAGTCCTACGAGCAGTACTTC. The full variable domain, rest sourced from reference TRBV5-1 and TRBJ2-7, is KAGVTQTPRYLIKTRGQQVTLSCSPISGHRSVSWYQQTPGQGLQFLFEYFSETQRNKGNFPGRFSGRQFSNSRSEMNVSTLELGDSALYLCASSWGRGQSYEQYFGPGTRLTVT.

The chain couples TRBV6-5 to TRBJ1-4; the D gene is possibly TRBD1 (5 bases). Germline V gives CDR1 MNHEY, CDR2 SVGAGI. The germline V and J ends were trimmed by 3 bases and 5 bases, with 13 bases remaining between them. This CDR3 region has 15 residues. In nucleotides, the CDR3 is TGTGCCAGCAGTTATTCCTTCCGGGGGAATGAAAAACTGTTTTTT. It is translated as CASSYSFRGNEKLFF.

The chain combines TRBV5-8 with TRBJ1-5; D is undetermined. The CDR3 has 11 residues. Between the trimmed V and J ends, which lost 0 bases and 9 bases, there was a span of 4 bases. Germline-derived CDR1 and CDR2 are SGHTS and YDEGEE. CDR3 sequence (DNA): TGTGCCAGCAGCTTGGGTGGGCCCCAGCATTTT. This encodes CASSLGGPQHF.

The chain employs TRBV9 and TRBJ2-2; D is uncertain. The germline V gene has CDR1 SGDLS and CDR2 YYNGEE. V lost 0 bases and J lost 1, with 4 bases in between. The length of the CDR3 is 14 residues. CDR3 in amino acids: CASSVEGNTGELFF. The CDR3 DNA reads TGTGCCAGCAGCGTAGAAGGGAACACCGGGGAGCTGTTTTTT.

CDR3 region: CASSFPGLAITGELFF. The CDR3 coding sequence is TGTGCCAGCAGTTTCCCGGGACTAGCGATCACCGGGGAGCTGTTTTTT. The chain employs TRBV28 and TRBJ2-2; 10 bases line up with TRBD2. The V gene's germline CDR1 is MDHEN and CDR2 SYDVKM. V was clipped by 3 bases and J by 4 bases; unmatched bases: 5. This CDR3 region has 16 residues.

J is TRBJ2-7 and V is TRBV27, with D perhaps matching TRBD2 (5 bases). Trimming took off 3 bases at V and 3 bases at J, with 18 bases between the two ends. The CDR3 loop spans 16 amino acids. Germline-derived CDR1 and CDR2 are MNHEY and SMNVEV (reference sequence). The CDR3: CASSFWASGPLYEQYF. The CDR3 DNA is TGTGCCAGCAGTTTTTGGGCGAGCGGACCACTCTACGAGCAGTACTTC.

This chain links TRBV6-1 with TRBJ2-7; D is perhaps TRBD1 or TRBD2 (5 bases each). V was trimmed by 8 bases and J by 0 bases, leaving 11 bases between them. There are 13 residues in the CDR3. Germline V gene data show CDR1 as MNHNS and CDR2 as SASEGT. The CDR3 spells CASEGTSSYEQYF. DNA for the CDR3: TGTGCCAGCGAGGGGACGAGCTCCTACGAGCAGTACTTC.

This rearrangement joins TRBV6-5 to TRBJ2-7; either TRBD1 or TRBD2 may supply D (5 bases each). Germline V gene sequence: CDR1 MNHEY, CDR2 SVGAGI. Trimming took 8 bases from V and 6 from J, leaving 14 bases between them. CDR3 length: 12 amino acids. The CDR3 region has the DNA TGTGCCAGCCGTGACGGGGCGGGCGAGCAGTACTTC. Its protein product is CASRDGAGEQYF.

V gene TRBV6-5 combines with J gene TRBJ1-5; TRBD1 aligns across 8 bases. Looked up from germline, CDR1 is MNHEY and CDR2 is SVGAGI. The V gene end was trimmed by 6 bases and the J gene end by 5 bases; junction bases not matched to a gene: 3. The CDR3 consists of 13 residues. For the CDR3, the DNA is TGTGCCAGCAGGTCACAGGGGGATCAGCCCCAGCATTTT. Translation gives CASRSQGDQPQHF.

This clone occurred a few times. The chain carries TRBV7-9 and TRBJ2-7; 7 bases match TRBD2. This CDR3 is 16 amino acids long. Germline lookup yields CDR1 SEHNR and CDR2 FQNEAQ (reference sequence). Trimming removed 5 bases from V and 5 bases from J; junction bases left unmatched: 15. The CDR3 nucleotides read TGTGCCAGCAGCCAGTGGGCGGGAGAGGTCGTCCACGAGCAGTACTTC. This sequence encodes CASSQWAGEVVHEQYF.